This T cell receptor beta chain appears in the sequencing data of a study of T cell changes during pregnancy in multiple sclerosis. The germline V gene encodes CDR1 MNHEY and CDR2 SVGAGI. This CDR3 has 14 amino acids. Losses at the gene ends were 10 bases for V and 6 bases for J; bases not matched to a gene: 10. Assay: immunoSEQ multiplex PCR; the TCRdb copy retains only in-frame clones and omits some. The data hold about 120,000 clones, with roughly 92% observed a single time. This sequence originates from a female donor with multiple sclerosis, enrolled in a pregnancy study. The chain is built from TRBV6-5 and TRBJ2-4; 9 bases fit TRBD1. Source: peripheral blood, taken before pregnancy. The CDR3 bases are TGTGCCACCCAGGACAGGGGAGGTAGAAACATTCAGTACTTC. It translates to CATQDRGGRNIQYF.